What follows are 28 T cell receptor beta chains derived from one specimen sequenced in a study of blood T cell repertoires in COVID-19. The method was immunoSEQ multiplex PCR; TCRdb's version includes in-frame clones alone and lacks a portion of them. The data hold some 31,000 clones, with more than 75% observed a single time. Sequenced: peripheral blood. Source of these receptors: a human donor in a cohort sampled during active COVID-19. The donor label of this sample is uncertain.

The CDR3 is CASSSLMTGTGEKLFF. CDR3 sequence (DNA): TGTGCCAGCAGTTCCCTAATGACAGGCACCGGGGAAAAACTGTTTTTT. V is TRBV27 and J is TRBJ1-4, with D possibly being TRBD1 (6 bases). Per germline, CDR1 MNHEY and CDR2 SMNVEV (reference sequence). The CDR3 is made up of 16 amino acids. The ends were cut back, 4 bases at V and 8 bases at J, with 20 bases in the middle.

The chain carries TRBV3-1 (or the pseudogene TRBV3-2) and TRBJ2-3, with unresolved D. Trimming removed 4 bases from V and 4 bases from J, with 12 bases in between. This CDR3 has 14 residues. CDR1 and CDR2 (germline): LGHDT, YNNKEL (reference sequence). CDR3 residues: CASSRGARADTQYF. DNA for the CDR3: TGTGCCAGCAGCCGCGGCGCACGGGCAGATACGCAGTATTTT.

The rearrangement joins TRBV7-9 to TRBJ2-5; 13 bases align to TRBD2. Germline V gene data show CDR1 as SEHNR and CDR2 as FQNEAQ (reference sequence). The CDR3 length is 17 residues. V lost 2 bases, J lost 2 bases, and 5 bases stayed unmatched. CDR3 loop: CASSLRRLAGGQETQYF. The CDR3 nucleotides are TGTGCCAGCAGCTTACGCCGACTAGCGGGAGGACAAGAGACCCAGTACTTC. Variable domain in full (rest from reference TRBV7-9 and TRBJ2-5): DTGVSQNPRHKITKRGQNVTFRCDPISEHNRLYWYRQTLGQGPEFLTYFQNEAQLEKSRLLSDRFSAERPKGSFSTLEIQRTEQGDSAMYLCASSLRRLAGGQETQYFGPGTRLLVL.

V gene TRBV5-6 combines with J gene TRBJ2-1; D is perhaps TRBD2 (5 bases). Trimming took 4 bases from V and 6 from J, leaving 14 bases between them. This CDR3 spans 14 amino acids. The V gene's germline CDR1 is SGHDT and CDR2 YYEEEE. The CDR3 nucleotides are TGTGCCAGCAGCCCCATAGCGCGGTCCAATGAGCAGTTCTTC. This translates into CASSPIARSNEQFF.

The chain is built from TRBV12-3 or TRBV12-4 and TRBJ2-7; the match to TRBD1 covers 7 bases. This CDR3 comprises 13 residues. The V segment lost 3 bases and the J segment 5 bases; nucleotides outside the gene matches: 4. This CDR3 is CASSFRGQDEQYF. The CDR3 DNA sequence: TGTGCCAGCAGTTTTAGGGGGCAAGACGAGCAGTACTTC.

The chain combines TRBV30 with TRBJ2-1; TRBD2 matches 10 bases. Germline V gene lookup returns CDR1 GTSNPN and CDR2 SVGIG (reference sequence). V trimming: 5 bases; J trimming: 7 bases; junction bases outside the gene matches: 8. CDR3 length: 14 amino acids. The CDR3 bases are TGTGCCTGGTCCGGGACTAGCGTCTCGAATGAGCAGTTCTTC. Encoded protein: CAWSGTSVSNEQFF.

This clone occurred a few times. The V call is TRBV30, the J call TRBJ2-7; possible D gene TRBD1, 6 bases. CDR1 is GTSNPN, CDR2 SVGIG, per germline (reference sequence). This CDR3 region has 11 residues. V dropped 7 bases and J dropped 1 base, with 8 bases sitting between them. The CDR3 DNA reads TGTGCCTTAACAGGGTCCTACGAGCAGTACTTC. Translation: CALTGSYEQYF.

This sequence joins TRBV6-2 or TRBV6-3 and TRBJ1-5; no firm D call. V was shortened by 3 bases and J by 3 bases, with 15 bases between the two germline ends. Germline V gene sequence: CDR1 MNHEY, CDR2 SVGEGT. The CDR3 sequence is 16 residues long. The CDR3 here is CASSYSRARLNQPQHF. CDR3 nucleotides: TGTGCCAGCAGTTATTCACGCGCCCGACTCAATCAGCCCCAGCATTTT.

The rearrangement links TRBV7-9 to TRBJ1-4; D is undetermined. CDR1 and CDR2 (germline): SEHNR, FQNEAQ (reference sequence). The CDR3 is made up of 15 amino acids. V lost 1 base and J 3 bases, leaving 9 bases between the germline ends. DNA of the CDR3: TGTGCCAGCAGCTTAGTTGGGCTGGCTAATGAAAAACTGTTTTTT. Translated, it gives CASSLVGLANEKLFF.

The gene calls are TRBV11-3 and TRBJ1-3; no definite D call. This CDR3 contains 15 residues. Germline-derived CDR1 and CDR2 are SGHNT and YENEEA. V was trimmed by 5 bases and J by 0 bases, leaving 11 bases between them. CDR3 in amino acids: CASSPQVLSGNTIYF. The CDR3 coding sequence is TGTGCCAGCAGCCCCCAGGTGCTCTCTGGAAACACCATATATTTT. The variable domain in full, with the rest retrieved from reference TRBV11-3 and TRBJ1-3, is EAGVVQSPRYKIIEKKQPVAFWCNPISGHNTLYWYLQNLGQGPELLIRYENEEAVDDSQLPKDRFSAERLKGVDSTLKIQPAELGDSAVYLCASSPQVLSGNTIYFGEGSWLTVV.

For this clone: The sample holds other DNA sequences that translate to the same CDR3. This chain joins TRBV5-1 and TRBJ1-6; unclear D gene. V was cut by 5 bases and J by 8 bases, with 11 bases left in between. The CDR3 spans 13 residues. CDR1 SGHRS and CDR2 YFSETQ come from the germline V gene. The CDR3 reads CASSLKLDSPLHF. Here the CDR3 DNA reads TGCGCCAGCAGTTTGAAGCTGGATTCACCCCTCCACTTT.

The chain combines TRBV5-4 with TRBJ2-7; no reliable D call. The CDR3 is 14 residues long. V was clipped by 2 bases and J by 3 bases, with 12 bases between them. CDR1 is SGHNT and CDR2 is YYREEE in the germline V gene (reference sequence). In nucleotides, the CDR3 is TGTGCCAGCAGCTTTGCACCGCGGCGCTACGAGCAGTACTTC. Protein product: CASSFAPRRYEQYF. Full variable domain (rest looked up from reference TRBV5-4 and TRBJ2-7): ETGVTQSPTHLIKTRGQQVTLRCSSQSGHNTVSWYQQALGQGPQFIFQYYREEENGRGNFPPRFSGLQFPNYSSELNVNALELDDSALYLCASSFAPRRYEQYFGPGTRLTVT.

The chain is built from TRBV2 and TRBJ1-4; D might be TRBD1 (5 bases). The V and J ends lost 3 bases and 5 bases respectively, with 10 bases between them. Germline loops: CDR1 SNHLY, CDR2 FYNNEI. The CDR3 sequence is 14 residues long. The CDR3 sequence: CASSEVAGNEKLFF. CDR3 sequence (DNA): TGTGCCAGCAGTGAGGTTGCAGGGAATGAAAAACTGTTTTTT.

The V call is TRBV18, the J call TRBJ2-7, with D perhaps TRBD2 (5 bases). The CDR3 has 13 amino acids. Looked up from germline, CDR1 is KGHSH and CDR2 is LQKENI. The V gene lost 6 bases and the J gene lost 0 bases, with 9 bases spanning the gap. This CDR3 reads CASSRGLSYEQYF. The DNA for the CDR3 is TGTGCCAGCTCCCGGGGTCTCTCCTACGAGCAGTACTTC.

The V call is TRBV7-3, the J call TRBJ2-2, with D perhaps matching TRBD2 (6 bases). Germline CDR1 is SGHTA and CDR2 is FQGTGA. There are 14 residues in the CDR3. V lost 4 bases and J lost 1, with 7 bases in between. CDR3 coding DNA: TGTGCCAGCAGCTCGACTAGGAACACCGGGGAGCTGTTTTTT. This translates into CASSSTRNTGELFF.

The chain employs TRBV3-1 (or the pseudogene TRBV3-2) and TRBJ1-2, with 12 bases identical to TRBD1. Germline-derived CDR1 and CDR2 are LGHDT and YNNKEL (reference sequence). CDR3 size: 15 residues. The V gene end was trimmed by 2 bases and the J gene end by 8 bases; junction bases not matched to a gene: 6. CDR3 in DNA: TGTGCCAGCAGCCAAATGGGACAGGGGGCTCAAGGCTACACCTTC. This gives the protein CASSQMGQGAQGYTF.

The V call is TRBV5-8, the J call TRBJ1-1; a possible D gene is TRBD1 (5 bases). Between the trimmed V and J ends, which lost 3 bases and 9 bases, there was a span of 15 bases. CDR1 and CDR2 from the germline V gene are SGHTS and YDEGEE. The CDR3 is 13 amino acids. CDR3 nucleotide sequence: TGTGCCAGCAGCTCCGAAATTCAGGGTAAAGCTTTCTTT. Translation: CASSSEIQGKAFF.

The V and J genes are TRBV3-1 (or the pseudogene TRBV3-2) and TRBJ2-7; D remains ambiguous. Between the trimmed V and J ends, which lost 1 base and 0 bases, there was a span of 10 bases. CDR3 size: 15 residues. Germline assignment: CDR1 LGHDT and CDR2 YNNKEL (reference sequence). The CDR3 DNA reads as TGTGCCAGCAGCCAAGCGAGCGCTAGCTCCTACGAGCAGTACTTC. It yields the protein CASSQASASSYEQYF.

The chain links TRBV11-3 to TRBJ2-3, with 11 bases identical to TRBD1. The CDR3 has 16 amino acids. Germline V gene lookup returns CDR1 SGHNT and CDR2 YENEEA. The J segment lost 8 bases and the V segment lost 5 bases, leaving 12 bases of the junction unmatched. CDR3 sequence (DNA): TGTGCCAGCAGCACCTCCGGGACAGGGGGTCTTGTTACGCAGTATTTT. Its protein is CASSTSGTGGLVTQYF.

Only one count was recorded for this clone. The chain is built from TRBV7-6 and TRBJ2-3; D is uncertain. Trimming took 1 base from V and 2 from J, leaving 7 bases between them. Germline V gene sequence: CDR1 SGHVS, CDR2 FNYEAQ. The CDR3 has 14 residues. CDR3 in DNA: TGTGCCAGCAGCTTAGAAACCTACACAGATACGCAGTATTTT. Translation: CASSLETYTDTQYF.

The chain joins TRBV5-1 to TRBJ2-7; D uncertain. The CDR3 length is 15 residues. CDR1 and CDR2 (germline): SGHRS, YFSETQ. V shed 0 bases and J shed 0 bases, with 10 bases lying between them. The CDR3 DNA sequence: TGCGCCAGCAGCTTGGCCCCCGGTGGCTCCTACGAGCAGTACTTC. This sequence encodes CASSLAPGGSYEQYF.

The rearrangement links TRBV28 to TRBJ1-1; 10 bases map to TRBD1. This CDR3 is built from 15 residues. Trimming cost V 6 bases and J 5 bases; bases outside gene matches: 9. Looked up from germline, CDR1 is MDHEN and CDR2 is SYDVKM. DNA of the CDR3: TGTGCCAGCAGCCAAGACAGGGGGCGCGGTACTGAAGCTTTCTTT. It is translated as CASSQDRGRGTEAFF.

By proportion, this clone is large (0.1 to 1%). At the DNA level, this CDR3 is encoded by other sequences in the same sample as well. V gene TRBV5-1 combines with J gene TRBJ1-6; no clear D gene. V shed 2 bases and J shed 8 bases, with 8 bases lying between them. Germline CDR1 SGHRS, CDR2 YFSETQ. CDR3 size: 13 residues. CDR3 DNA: TGCGCCAGCAGCTTAAAGCTAGATTCACCCCTCCACTTT. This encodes CASSLKLDSPLHF.

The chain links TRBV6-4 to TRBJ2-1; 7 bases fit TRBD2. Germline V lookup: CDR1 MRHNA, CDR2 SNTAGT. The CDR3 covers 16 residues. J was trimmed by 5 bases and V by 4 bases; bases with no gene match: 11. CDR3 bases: TGTGCCAGCAGTGCCGCGCCGGGACTACCCAACAATGAGCAGTTCTTC. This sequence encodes CASSAAPGLPNNEQFF.

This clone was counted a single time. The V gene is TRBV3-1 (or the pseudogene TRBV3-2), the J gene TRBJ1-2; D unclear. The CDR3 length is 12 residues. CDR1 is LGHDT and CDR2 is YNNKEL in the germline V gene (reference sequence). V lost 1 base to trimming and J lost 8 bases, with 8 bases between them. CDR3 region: CASSQAGKGYTF. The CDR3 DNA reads TGTGCCAGCAGCCAAGCCGGGAAAGGCTACACCTTC.

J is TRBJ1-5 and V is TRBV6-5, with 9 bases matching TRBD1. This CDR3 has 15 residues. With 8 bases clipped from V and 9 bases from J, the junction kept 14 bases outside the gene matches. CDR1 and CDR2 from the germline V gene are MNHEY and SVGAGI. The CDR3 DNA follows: TGTGCCAGCTTGACTCAAGGGACAGGGCCCCTGCCCCAGCATTTT. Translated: CASLTQGTGPLPQHF.

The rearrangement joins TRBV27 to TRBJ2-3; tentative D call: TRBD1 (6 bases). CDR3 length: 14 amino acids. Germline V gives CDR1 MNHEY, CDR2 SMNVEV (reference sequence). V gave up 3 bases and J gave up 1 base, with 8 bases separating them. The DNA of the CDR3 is TGTGCCAGCAGTTTTCAGGGGCGCACAGATACGCAGTATTTT. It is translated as CASSFQGRTDTQYF.

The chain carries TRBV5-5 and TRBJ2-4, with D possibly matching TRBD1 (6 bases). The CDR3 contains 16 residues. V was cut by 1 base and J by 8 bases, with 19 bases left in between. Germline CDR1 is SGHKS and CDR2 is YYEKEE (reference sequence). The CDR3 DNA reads TGTGCCAGCAGCTTGAGGGACACAAGGAGGTCGGACATTCAGTACTTC. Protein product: CASSLRDTRRSDIQYF.